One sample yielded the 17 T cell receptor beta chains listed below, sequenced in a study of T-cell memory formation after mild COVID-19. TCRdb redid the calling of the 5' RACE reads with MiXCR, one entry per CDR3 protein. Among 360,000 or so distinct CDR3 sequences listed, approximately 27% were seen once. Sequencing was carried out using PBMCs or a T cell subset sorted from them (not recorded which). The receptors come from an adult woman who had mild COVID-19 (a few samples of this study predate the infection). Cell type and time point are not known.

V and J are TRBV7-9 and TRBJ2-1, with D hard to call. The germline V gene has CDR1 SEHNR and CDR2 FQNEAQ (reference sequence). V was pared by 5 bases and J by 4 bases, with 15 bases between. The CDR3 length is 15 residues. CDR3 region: CASSPPRALYNEQFF. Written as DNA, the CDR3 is TGTGCCAGCAGCCCGCCCCGGGCCTTATACAATGAGCAGTTCTTC.

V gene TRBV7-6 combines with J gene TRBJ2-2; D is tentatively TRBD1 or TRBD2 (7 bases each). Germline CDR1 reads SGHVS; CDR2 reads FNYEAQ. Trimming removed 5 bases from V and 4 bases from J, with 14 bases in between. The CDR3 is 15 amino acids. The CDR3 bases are TGTGCCAGCAGCCCCAGGGGGGGCCGCACCGGGGAGCTGTTTTTT. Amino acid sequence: CASSPRGGRTGELFF. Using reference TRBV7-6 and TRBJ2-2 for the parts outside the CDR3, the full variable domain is GAGVSQSPRYKVTKRGQDVALRCDPISGHVSLYWYRQALGQGPEFLTYFNYEAQQDKSGLPNDRFSAERPEGSISTLTIQRTEQRDSAMYRCASSPRGGRTGELFFGEGSRLTVL.

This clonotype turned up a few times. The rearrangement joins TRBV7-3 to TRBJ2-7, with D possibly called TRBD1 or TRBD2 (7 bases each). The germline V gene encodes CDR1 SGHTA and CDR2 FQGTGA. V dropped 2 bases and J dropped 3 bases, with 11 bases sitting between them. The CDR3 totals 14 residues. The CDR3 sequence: CASSLQGGYYEQYF. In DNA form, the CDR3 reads TGTGCCAGCAGCTTACAGGGGGGGTACTACGAGCAGTACTTC. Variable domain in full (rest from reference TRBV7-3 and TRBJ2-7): GAGVSQTPSNKVTEKGKYVELRCDPISGHTALYWYRQSLGQGPEFLIYFQGTGAADDSGLPNDRFFAVRPEGSVSTLKIQRTERGDSAVYLCASSLQGGYYEQYFGPGTRLTVT.

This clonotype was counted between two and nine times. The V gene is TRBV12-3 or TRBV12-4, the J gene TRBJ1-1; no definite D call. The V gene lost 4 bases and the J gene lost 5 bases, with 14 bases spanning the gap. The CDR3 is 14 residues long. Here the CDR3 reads CASSWAAGRTEAFF. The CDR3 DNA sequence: TGTGCCAGCAGTTGGGCTGCGGGCAGGACTGAAGCTTTCTTT.

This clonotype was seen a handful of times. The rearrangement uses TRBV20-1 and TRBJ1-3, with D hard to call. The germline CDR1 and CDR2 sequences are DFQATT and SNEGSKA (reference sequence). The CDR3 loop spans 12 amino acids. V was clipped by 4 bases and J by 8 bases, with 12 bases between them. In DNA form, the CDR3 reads TGCAGTGCTACAGACCGGAGGGACACCATATATTTT. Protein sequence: CSATDRRDTIYF.

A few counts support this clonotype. The CDR3 DNA reads TGTGCCACCAGTGACCCGGGAGCTGCCGGGGGGCCCCAGCATTTT. Translated: CATSDPGAAGGPQHF. The chain has TRBV24-1 and TRBJ1-5, with D tentatively TRBD1 (5 bases). The V gene lost 4 bases and the J gene lost 9 bases, with 18 bases spanning the gap. This CDR3 comprises 15 residues. Germline CDR1 and CDR2: KGHDR and SFDVKD.

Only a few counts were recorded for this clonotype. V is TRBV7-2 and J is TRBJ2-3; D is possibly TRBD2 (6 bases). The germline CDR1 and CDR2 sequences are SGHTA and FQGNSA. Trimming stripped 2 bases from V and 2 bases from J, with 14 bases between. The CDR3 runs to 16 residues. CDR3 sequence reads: CASSLLGSGFTDTQYF. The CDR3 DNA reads TGTGCCAGCAGCTTACTGGGGAGCGGGTTCACAGATACGCAGTATTTT.

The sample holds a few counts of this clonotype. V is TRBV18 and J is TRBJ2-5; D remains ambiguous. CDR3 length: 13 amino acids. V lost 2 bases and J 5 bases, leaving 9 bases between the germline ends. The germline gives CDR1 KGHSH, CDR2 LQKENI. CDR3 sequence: CASSPTIQETQYF. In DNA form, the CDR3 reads TGTGCCAGCTCACCAACGATCCAGGAGACCCAGTACTTC.

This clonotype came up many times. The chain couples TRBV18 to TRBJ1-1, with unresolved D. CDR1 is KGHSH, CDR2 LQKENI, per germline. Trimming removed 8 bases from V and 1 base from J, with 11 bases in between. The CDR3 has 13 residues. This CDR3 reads CASSPPGNTEAFF. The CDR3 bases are TGTGCCAGCAGCCCCCCAGGGAACACTGAAGCTTTCTTT. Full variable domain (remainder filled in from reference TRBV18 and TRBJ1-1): NAGVMQNPRHLVRRRGQEARLRCSPMKGHSHVYWYRQLPEEGLKFMVYLQKENIIDESGMPKERFSAEFPKEGPSILRIQQVVRGDSAAYFCASSPPGNTEAFFGQGTRLTVV.

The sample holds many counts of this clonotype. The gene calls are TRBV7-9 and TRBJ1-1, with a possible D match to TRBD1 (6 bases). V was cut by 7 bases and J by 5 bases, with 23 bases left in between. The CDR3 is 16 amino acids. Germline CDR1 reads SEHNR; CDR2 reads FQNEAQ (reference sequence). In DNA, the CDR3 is TGTGCCAGCAACCCGACCCGAGGGGGTGGTAAAACTGAAGCTTTCTTT. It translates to CASNPTRGGGKTEAFF. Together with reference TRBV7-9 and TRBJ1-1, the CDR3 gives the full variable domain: DTGVSQNPRHKITKRGQNVTFRCDPISEHNRLYWYRQTLGQGPEFLTYFQNEAQLEKSRLLSDRFSAERPKGSFSTLEIQRTEQGDSAMYLCASNPTRGGGKTEAFFGQGTRLTVV.

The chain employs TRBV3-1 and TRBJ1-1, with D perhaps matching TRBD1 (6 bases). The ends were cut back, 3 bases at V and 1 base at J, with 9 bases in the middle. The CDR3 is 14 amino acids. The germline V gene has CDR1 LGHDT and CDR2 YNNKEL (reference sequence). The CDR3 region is CASSHPQGNTEAFF. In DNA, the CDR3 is TGTGCCAGCAGCCACCCACAGGGGAACACTGAAGCTTTCTTT.

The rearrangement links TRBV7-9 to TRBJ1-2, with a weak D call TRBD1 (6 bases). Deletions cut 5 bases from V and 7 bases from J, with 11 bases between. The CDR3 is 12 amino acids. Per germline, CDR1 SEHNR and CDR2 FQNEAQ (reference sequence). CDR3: CASSRGTRGYTF. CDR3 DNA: TGTGCCAGCAGCCGCGGGACACGTGGCTACACCTTC.

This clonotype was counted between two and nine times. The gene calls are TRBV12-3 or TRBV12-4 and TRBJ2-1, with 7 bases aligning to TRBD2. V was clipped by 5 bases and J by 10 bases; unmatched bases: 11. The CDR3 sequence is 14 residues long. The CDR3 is CASSPSPPGREQFF. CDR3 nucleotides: TGTGCCAGCAGTCCCTCCCCTCCCGGGAGGGAGCAGTTCTTC.

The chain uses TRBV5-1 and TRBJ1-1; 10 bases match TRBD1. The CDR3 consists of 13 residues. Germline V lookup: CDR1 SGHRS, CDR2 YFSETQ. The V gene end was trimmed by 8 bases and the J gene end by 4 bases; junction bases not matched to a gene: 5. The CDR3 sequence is CASTRDRGTEAFF. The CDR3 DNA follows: TGCGCCAGTACCCGGGACAGGGGCACTGAAGCTTTCTTT.

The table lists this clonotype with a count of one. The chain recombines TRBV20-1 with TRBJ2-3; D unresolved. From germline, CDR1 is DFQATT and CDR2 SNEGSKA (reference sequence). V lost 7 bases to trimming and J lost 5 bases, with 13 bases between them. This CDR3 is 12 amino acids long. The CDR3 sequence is CSVETEQDTQYF. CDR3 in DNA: TGCAGTGTTGAGACGGAGCAAGATACGCAGTATTTT.

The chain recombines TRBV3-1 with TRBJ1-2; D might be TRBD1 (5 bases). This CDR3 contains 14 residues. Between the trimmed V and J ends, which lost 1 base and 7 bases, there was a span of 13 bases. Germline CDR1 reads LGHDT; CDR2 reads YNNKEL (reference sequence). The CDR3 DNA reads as TGTGCCAGCAGCCAAGGGCAGGGATTCGTTGGCTACACCTTC. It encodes CASSQGQGFVGYTF.

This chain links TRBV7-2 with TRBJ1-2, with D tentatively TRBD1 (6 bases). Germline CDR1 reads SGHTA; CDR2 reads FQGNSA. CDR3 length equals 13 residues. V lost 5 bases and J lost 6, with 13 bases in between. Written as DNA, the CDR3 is TGTGCCAGCAGCCACAGCGGGGACAATGGCTACACCTTC. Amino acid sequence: CASSHSGDNGYTF.